This passage covers 2 T cell receptor beta chains from one sample sequenced in a study of identical twins. TCRdb passed the 5' RACE reads through MiXCR, listing each CDR3 protein once. This sample carries 1.5 million to 2 million distinct CDR3 sequences, about 30% of them seen once, and the ten largest clones take about 0.3%. Sequenced: cord blood. Receptors originate from a newborn girl in good health.

This clonotype has only one observation. At one end the junction does not follow the germline gene, possibly because of a read error. V gene TRBV4-2 combines with J gene TRBJ2-2, with 13 positions matching TRBD2. This CDR3 is 17 amino acids long. Germline lookup yields CDR1 LGHNA and CDR2 YNFKEQ. The CDR3 loop reads CASSRTSGGGNTRELFF. The CDR3 nucleotides are TGTGCCAGCAGCCGAACTAGCGGGGGGGGGAACACCAGGGAGCTGTTTTTT.

J is TRBJ2-5 and V is TRBV5-1, with 7 bases lining up with TRBD1. This CDR3 region has 13 residues. V gave up 6 bases and J gave up 2 bases; unmatched junction bases: 4. Germline assignment: CDR1 SGHRS and CDR2 YFSETQ. The CDR3 loop is CASKLGQQETQYF. The CDR3 DNA follows: TGCGCCAGCAAATTGGGACAGCAAGAGACCCAGTACTTC.